This T cell receptor (beta chain) was identified during a study of T cell changes during pregnancy in multiple sclerosis. This CDR3 is 15 amino acids long. The V gene end was trimmed by 5 bases and the J gene end by 3 bases; junction bases not matched to a gene: 4. CDR1 is MDHEN and CDR2 is SYDVKM in the germline V gene. The table came from immunoSEQ multiplex PCR; TCRdb's copy has only in-frame clones and leaves some out. The data hold 40,000 to 60,000 clones, with roughly 90% observed a single time. The receptor's source is a female donor in good health, enrolled as a control in a pregnancy study. The chain combines TRBV28 with TRBJ2-1; the match to TRBD2 covers 10 bases. This sample comprised peripheral blood, obtained in the first trimester of pregnancy. CDR3 sequence (DNA): TGTGCCAGCAGTATTAGCGGGAGGAACTACAATGAGCAGTTCTTC. Encoded protein: CASSISGRNYNEQFF.